These 27 T cell receptor beta chains share one sample of origin, sequenced in a study of T cells in Graves' hyperthyroidism and ophthalmopathy. RNA transcripts were the template for amplifying TCR beta CDR3 regions. The TCR CDR3 was amplified in a first-round RT-PCR using the HTBI primer set. TCRdb redid the calling of the multiplex PCR reads with MiXCR, one entry per CDR3 protein. The data hold fewer than 450,000 distinct CDR3 sequences, with 15% to 20% observed a single time. Sequencing was carried out using blood. These TCRs come from a woman aged 30 to 39 with Graves' hyperthyroidism that later progressed to Graves' ophthalmopathy.

The table lists this clonotype with a few counts. The V call is TRBV12-3 or TRBV12-4, the J call TRBJ1-5; D gene unclear. V lost 3 bases to trimming and J lost 6 bases, with 12 bases between them. The CDR3 runs 14 residues. Here the CDR3 DNA reads TGTGCCAGCAGTTTGGCGTCCGGGAGTCAGCCCCAGCATTTT. This codes for CASSLASGSQPQHF.

The chain recombines TRBV16 with TRBJ1-2; weak D call: TRBD1 (5 bases). The V gene lost 1 base and the J gene lost 6 bases, with 15 bases spanning the gap. This CDR3 spans 15 amino acids. Germline CDR1 KGHSY, CDR2 FQNENV. In DNA form, the CDR3 reads TGTGCCAGCAGCCAATTCAAGGCCCCAGGGCATGGCTACACCTTC. Its protein is CASSQFKAPGHGYTF.

The chain carries TRBV19 and TRBJ1-2; D gene ambiguous. The length of the CDR3 is 13 residues. V gave up 7 bases and J gave up 1 base, with 10 bases separating them. Germline V gives CDR1 LNHDA, CDR2 SQIVND (reference sequence). CDR3: CASTPADNYGYTF. Here the CDR3 DNA reads TGTGCCAGTACCCCCGCTGATAACTATGGCTACACCTTC. Full variable domain (remainder filled in from reference TRBV19 and TRBJ1-2): DGGITQSPKYLFRKEGQNVTLSCEQNLNHDAMYWYRQDPGQGLRLIYYSQIVNDFQKGDIAEGYSVSREKKESFPLTVTSAQKNPTAFYLCASTPADNYGYTFGSGTRLTVV.

This clonotype was seen at least ten times. The chain couples TRBV12-3 or TRBV12-4 to TRBJ2-1; TRBD2 agrees at 10 bases. J lost 2 bases, V lost 5 bases, and 9 bases had no gene match. The CDR3 extends over 17 amino acids. The CDR3 reads CASSDPSSGSPYNEQFF. As DNA, the CDR3 is TGTGCCAGCAGTGATCCGTCTAGCGGGAGCCCCTACAATGAGCAGTTCTTC.

This clonotype was seen at least ten times. CDR3 loop: CASTALGGPTDTQYF. CDR3 nucleotides: TGTGCCAGCACCGCCTTGGGCGGGCCCACAGATACGCAGTATTTT. The rearrangement joins TRBV11-2 to TRBJ2-3; D might be TRBD2 (5 bases). Trimming pared 7 bases from V and 2 bases from J, leaving 16 bases between. CDR3 length: 15 residues. The germline V gene has CDR1 SGHAT and CDR2 FQNNGV.

This rearrangement joins TRBV19 to TRBJ2-7, with D perhaps matching TRBD2 (5 bases). Trimming stripped 5 bases from V and 6 bases from J, with 20 bases between. Germline V gene sequence: CDR1 LNHDA, CDR2 SQIVND (reference sequence). CDR3 length: 15 residues. This chain's CDR3 is CASSPRGIRYSEQYF. The CDR3 DNA follows: TGTGCCAGTAGTCCCCGGGGAATAAGGTATTCCGAGCAGTACTTC.

At least ten counts were recorded for this clonotype. The chain employs TRBV28 and TRBJ2-2; TRBD2 matches at 7 bases. This CDR3 region has 17 residues. V shed 5 bases, J shed 6 bases, and the junction held 15 bases outside the gene matches. The germline V gene encodes CDR1 MDHEN and CDR2 SYDVKM. The CDR3 sequence is CASSERDYEGPSGELFF. CDR3 DNA: TGTGCCAGCAGTGAGAGGGACTACGAAGGCCCGTCCGGGGAGCTGTTTTTT.

There are a few counts of this clonotype. The chain carries TRBV7-2 and TRBJ2-7; 9 bases are shared with TRBD2. Per germline, CDR1 SGHTA and CDR2 FQGNSA. V lost 2 bases, J lost 4 bases, and 6 bases stayed unmatched. This CDR3 region has 15 residues. The CDR3 here is CASSLYAGGGYEQYF. The CDR3 DNA sequence: TGTGCCAGCAGCTTATACGCGGGGGGGGGTTACGAGCAGTACTTC.

This clonotype was observed at least ten times. The V call is TRBV11-2, the J call TRBJ2-1; 13 nucleotides line up with TRBD2. Germline V CDR1 and CDR2: SGHAT, FQNNGV. This CDR3 has 19 amino acids. V lost 4 bases to trimming and J lost 6 bases; unmatched junction nucleotides: 15. CDR3 nucleotide sequence: TGTGCCAGCAGCTCCGGGACTAGCGGGATTATTACGTTTGGCAATGAGCAGTTCTTC. This translates into CASSSGTSGIITFGNEQFF.

The chain carries TRBV30 and TRBJ2-7; the D gene is possibly TRBD2 (6 bases). Germline V lookup: CDR1 GTSNPN, CDR2 SVGIG (reference sequence). The CDR3 consists of 15 residues. With 0 bases removed from V and 5 bases from J, the gap between germline ends came to 17 bases. This CDR3 reads CAWSVGAGFLDEQYF. CDR3 nucleotide sequence: TGTGCCTGGAGTGTCGGTGCGGGGTTCTTGGACGAGCAGTACTTC. The full variable domain, rest sourced from reference TRBV30 and TRBJ2-7, is SQTIHQWPATLVQPVGSPLSLECTVEGTSNPNLYWYRQAAGRGLQLLFYSVGIGQISSEVPQNLSASRPQDRQFILSSKKLLLSDSGFYLCAWSVGAGFLDEQYFGPGTRLTVT.

The chain employs TRBV20-1 and TRBJ2-2, with D tentatively TRBD1 (6 bases). The germline gives CDR1 DFQATT, CDR2 SNEGSKA (reference sequence). There are 14 residues in the CDR3. V dropped 6 bases and J dropped 0 bases, with 11 bases sitting between them. CDR3 sequence reads: CSAPDSSNTGELFF. In nucleotides, the CDR3 is TGCAGTGCCCCGGACAGTTCGAACACCGGGGAGCTGTTTTTT.

This clonotype was found many times. The rearrangement links TRBV6-1 to TRBJ1-1; 7 nucleotides align to TRBD1. CDR3 length: 15 amino acids. Germline-derived CDR1 and CDR2 are MNHNS and SASEGT. Germline trimming cut 7 bases from V and 3 bases from J; bases unmatched to any gene: 11. CDR3 residues: CASKWTDRAYTEAFF. The CDR3 DNA reads as TGTGCCAGCAAGTGGACAGACAGGGCGTACACTGAAGCTTTCTTT.

CDR3 loop: CASKETGTGYQPQHF. CDR3 bases: TGTGCCAGTAAGGAAACGGGGACAGGGTATCAGCCCCAGCATTTT. This sequence joins TRBV19 and TRBJ1-5, with 9 bases identical to TRBD1. V shed 7 bases and J 5 bases; nucleotides not matched to a gene: 9. Germline V gene sequence: CDR1 LNHDA, CDR2 SQIVND (reference sequence). The CDR3 length is 15 residues.

As DNA, the CDR3 is TGTGCCAGCAGACAAGACAGGACTACTGAAGCTTTCTTT. As protein: CASRQDRTTEAFF. V usage is TRBV7-2 and J usage is TRBJ1-1; D may be TRBD1 (6 bases). The CDR3 contains 13 residues. Germline V gene sequence: CDR1 SGHTA, CDR2 FQGNSA. Trimming pared 6 bases from V and 5 bases from J, leaving 13 bases between.

This clonotype appeared many times. This chain links TRBV28 with TRBJ1-2; 7 positions match TRBD1. CDR1 is MDHEN, CDR2 SYDVKM, per germline. Trimming removed 6 bases from V and 1 base from J; junction bases left unmatched: 8. The CDR3 spans 15 residues. The CDR3: CASSSPGQHNYGYTF. The CDR3 DNA reads as TGTGCCAGCAGCTCCCCGGGACAGCATAACTATGGCTACACCTTC.

This clonotype has ten or more counts. The chain has TRBV7-7 and TRBJ2-7; TRBD1 aligns across 7 bases. This CDR3 has 15 amino acids. V trimming: 5 bases; J trimming: 7 bases; junction bases outside the gene matches: 14. The germline CDR1 and CDR2 sequences are SSHAT and FNYEAQ (reference sequence). CDR3 bases: TGTGCCAGCAGCCCCCTCCGGGCAGGGGGAGATGAGCAGTACTTC. Its translation is CASSPLRAGGDEQYF.

The chain carries TRBV7-2 and TRBJ1-2; D gene unclear. Germline V gene sequence: CDR1 SGHTA, CDR2 FQGNSA. The CDR3 runs to 16 residues. The V gene lost 5 bases and the J gene lost 4 bases, with 20 bases spanning the gap. This CDR3 is CASSPWAGYGGYGYTF. Written as DNA, the CDR3 is TGTGCCAGCAGCCCATGGGCTGGTTATGGTGGCTATGGCTACACCTTC.

This clonotype showed up just a few times. The chain carries TRBV20-1 and TRBJ2-3, with 9 bases that match TRBD2. CDR3 size: 16 residues. V gave up 0 bases and J gave up 0 bases; unmatched junction bases: 4. Germline V gives CDR1 DFQATT, CDR2 SNEGSKA (reference sequence). CDR3: CSARDRTSVSTDTQYF. Written as DNA, the CDR3 is TGCAGTGCTAGAGACCGGACTAGCGTTAGCACAGATACGCAGTATTTT.

This clonotype was detected ten times or more. The genes are TRBV12-3 or TRBV12-4 and TRBJ2-1, with unresolved D. This CDR3 spans 14 amino acids. V lost 6 bases and J lost 6, with 15 bases in between. Here the CDR3 DNA reads TGTGCCAGCAGCGGGTATAGAACCAGCAATGAGCAGTTCTTC. Translating gives CASSGYRTSNEQFF.

This clonotype was seen ten or more times. The V call is TRBV20-1, the J call TRBJ1-2; 7 nucleotides line up with TRBD1. Unmatched junction bases numbered 9, after V lost 7 bases and J lost 4 bases. Germline-derived CDR1 and CDR2 are DFQATT and SNEGSKA (reference sequence). There are 13 residues in the CDR3. The CDR3 region is CSGRDRLIYGYTF. CDR3 sequence (DNA): TGCAGTGGCCGGGACAGACTTATCTATGGCTACACCTTC.

This clonotype was picked up many times. The CDR3 DNA is TGTGCCAGCAGGGCAGGGGAAGCCGGGGAGCTGTTTTTT. This codes for CASRAGEAGELFF. The chain combines TRBV6-1 with TRBJ2-2; tentative D call: TRBD1 (6 bases). The germline V gene has CDR1 MNHNS and CDR2 SASEGT. The CDR3 is made up of 13 amino acids. The V gene lost 6 bases and the J gene lost 6 bases, with 11 bases spanning the gap.

This clonotype was seen at least ten times. This chain links TRBV2 with TRBJ2-7; D not resolved. Germline V CDR1 and CDR2: SNHLY, FYNNEI. This CDR3 has 13 amino acids. The V end was cut by 6 bases, the J end by 3 bases, with 12 bases between. CDR3 in amino acids: CASSPRVSYEQYF. The DNA for the CDR3 is TGTGCCAGCAGCCCCCGGGTCAGCTACGAGCAGTACTTC. The entire variable domain, with the rest obtained from reference TRBV2 and TRBJ2-7, is as follows: EPEVTQTPSHQVTQMGQEVILRCVPISNHLYFYWYRQILGQKVEFLVSFYNNEISEKSEIFDDQFSVERPDGSNFTLKIRSTKLEDSAMYFCASSPRVSYEQYFGPGTRLTVT.

This clonotype appeared many times. This chain connects TRBV7-2 to TRBJ2-7; D remains ambiguous. In germline, CDR1 is SGHTA, CDR2 FQGNSA. CDR3 size: 16 residues. V gave up 4 bases and J gave up 4 bases, with 20 bases separating them. In nucleotides, the CDR3 is TGTGCCAGCAGCTCCAGTATGAAACCGCGGTTTTACGAGCAGTACTTC. Translating gives CASSSSMKPRFYEQYF.

The chain carries TRBV5-4 and TRBJ2-4; a weak D match, TRBD2 (6 bases). This CDR3 is built from 20 residues. Germline CDR1 and CDR2: SGHNT and YYREEE (reference sequence). Trimming removed 4 bases at V and 0 bases at J, with 26 bases between. CDR3 coding DNA: TGTGCCAGCAGCGTCGGCAACATGGGACTCCCCCGTTTAGCCAAAAACATTCAGTACTTC. It codes for CASSVGNMGLPRLAKNIQYF.

This rearrangement joins TRBV2 to TRBJ1-3; D is uncertain. V was clipped by 0 bases and J by 4 bases, with 7 bases between them. This CDR3 contains 14 residues. The V gene's germline CDR1 is SNHLY and CDR2 FYNNEI. The CDR3 spells CASSEAPWGNTIYF. The CDR3, as DNA: TGTGCCAGCAGTGAAGCCCCGTGGGGAAACACCATATATTTT.

The chain is built from TRBV11-3 and TRBJ2-7; 13 bases match TRBD2. Per the germline V gene, CDR1 is SGHNT and CDR2 is YENEEA. The CDR3 consists of 16 residues. V was pared by 4 bases and J by 4 bases, with 7 bases of the junction left unmatched. This chain's CDR3 is CASSSRLAGGFYEQYF. DNA for the CDR3: TGTGCCAGCAGCTCTCGACTAGCGGGAGGTTTTTACGAGCAGTACTTC. The full variable domain, rest sourced from reference TRBV11-3 and TRBJ2-7, is EAGVVQSPRYKIIEKKQPVAFWCNPISGHNTLYWYLQNLGQGPELLIRYENEEAVDDSQLPKDRFSAERLKGVDSTLKIQPAELGDSAVYLCASSSRLAGGFYEQYFGPGTRLTVT.

This clonotype is a singleton in its sample. A much larger clone sits a single nucleotide away, making a read error possible. The CDR3 DNA reads as TGTGCCAGCAGTTTTCGGTGGGAGGGCAATGAGCAGTTCTTC. Protein sequence: CASSFRWEGNEQFF. The chain employs TRBV27 and TRBJ2-1; 7 positions match TRBD2. This CDR3 contains 14 residues. With 3 bases clipped from V and 6 bases from J, the junction kept 5 bases outside the gene matches. Germline V lookup: CDR1 MNHEY, CDR2 SMNVEV (reference sequence).